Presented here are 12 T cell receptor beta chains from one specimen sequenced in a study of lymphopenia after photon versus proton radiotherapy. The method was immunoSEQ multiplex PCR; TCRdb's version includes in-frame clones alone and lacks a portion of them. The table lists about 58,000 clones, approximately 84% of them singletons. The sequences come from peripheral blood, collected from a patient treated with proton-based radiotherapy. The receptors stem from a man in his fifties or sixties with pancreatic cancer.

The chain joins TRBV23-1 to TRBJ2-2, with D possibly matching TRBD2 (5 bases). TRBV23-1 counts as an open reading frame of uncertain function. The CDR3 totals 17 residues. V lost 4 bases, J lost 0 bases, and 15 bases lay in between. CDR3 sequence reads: CASSPGSEFANTGELFF. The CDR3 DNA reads TGCGCCAGCAGTCCGGGTAGCGAATTCGCGAACACCGGGGAGCTGTTTTTT.

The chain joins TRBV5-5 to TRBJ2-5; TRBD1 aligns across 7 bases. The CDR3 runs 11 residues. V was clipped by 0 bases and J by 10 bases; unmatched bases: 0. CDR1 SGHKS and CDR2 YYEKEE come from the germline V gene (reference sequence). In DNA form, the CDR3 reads TGTGCCAGCAGCTTGGACAGGGGCCAGTACTTC. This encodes CASSLDRGQYF.

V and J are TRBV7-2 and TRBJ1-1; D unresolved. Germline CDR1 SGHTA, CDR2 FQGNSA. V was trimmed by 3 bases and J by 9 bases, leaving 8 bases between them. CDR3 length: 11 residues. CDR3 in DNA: TGTGCCAGCAGCTTCAGACGGAAAGCTTTCTTT. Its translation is CASSFRRKAFF.

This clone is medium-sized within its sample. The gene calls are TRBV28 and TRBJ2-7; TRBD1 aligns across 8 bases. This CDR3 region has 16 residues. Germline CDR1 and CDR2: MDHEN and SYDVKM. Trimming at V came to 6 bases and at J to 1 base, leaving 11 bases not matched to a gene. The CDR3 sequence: CASSPFGQGRSYEQYF. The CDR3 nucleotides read TGTGCCAGCAGCCCCTTTGGACAGGGCAGGTCCTACGAGCAGTACTTC.

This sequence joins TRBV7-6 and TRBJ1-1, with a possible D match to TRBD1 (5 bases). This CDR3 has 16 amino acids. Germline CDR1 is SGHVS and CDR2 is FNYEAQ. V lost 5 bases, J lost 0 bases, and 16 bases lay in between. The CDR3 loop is CASSPNRQNMNTEAFF. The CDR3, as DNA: TGTGCCAGCAGCCCAAACCGACAGAATATGAACACTGAAGCTTTCTTT.

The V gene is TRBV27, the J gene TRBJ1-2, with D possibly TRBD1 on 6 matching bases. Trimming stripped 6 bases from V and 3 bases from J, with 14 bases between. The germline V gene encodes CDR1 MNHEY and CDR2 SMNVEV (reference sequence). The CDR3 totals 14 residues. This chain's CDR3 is CASRTGGGYYGYTF. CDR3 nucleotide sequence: TGTGCCAGCAGGACAGGCGGCGGATACTATGGCTACACCTTC.

The CDR3 DNA follows: TGTGCCAGCACCCAGGGAGGGTCGAACACCGGGGAGCTGTTTTTT. Amino acid sequence: CASTQGGSNTGELFF. V gene TRBV5-4 combines with J gene TRBJ2-2; 7 nucleotides match TRBD2. CDR3 length: 15 amino acids. The trim removed 6 bases at V and 0 bases at J, leaving 5 bases unmatched. Germline lookup yields CDR1 SGHNT and CDR2 YYREEE (reference sequence).

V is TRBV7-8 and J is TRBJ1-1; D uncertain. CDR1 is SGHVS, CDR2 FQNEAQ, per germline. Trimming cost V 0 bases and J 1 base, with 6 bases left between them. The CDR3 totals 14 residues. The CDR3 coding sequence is TGTGCCAGCAGCTTAGCGCTGAGGAACACTGAAGCTTTCTTT. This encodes CASSLALRNTEAFF.

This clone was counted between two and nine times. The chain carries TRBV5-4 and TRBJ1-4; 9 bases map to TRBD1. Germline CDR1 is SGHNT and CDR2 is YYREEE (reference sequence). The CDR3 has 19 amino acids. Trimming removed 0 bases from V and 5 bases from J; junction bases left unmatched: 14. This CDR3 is CASSLVRTRSGTGNEKLFF. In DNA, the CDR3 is TGTGCCAGCAGCTTGGTTCGCACCCGCTCCGGGACAGGGAATGAAAAACTGTTTTTT.

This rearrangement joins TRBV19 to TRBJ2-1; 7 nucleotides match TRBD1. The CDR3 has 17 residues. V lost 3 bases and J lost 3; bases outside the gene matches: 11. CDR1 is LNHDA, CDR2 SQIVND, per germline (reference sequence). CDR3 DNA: TGTGCCAGTAGTATGAGCACGACAGGGTTGTTCTACAATGAGCAGTTCTTC. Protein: CASSMSTTGLFYNEQFF.

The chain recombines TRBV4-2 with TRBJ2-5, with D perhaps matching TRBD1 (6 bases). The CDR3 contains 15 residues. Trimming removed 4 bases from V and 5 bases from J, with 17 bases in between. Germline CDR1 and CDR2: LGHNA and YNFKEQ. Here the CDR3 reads CASSPRPGALETQYF. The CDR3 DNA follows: TGTGCCAGCAGCCCCAGGCCAGGGGCCCTGGAGACCCAGTACTTC.

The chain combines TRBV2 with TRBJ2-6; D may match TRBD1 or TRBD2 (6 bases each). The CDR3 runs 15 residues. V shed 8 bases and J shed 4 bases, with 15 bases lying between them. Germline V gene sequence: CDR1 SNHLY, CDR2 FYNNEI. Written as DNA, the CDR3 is TGTGCCAGCTTTGCTAGGGGGGCCGGGGCCAACGTCCTGACTTTC. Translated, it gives CASFARGAGANVLTF.